This T cell receptor (beta chain) was sequenced in a study of patients and donors after allogeneic stem cell transplantation. V lost 5 bases and J lost 4; bases outside the gene matches: 4. The CDR3 is 14 residues long. CDR1 SGHTA and CDR2 FQGTGA come from the germline V gene. TCRdb itself ran the RT-PCR reads through MiXCR, one entry per CDR3 protein. This sample has 390,000 or so distinct CDR3 sequences; 16% occur once, and the top ten carry over 6%. V is TRBV7-3 and J is TRBJ2-3; 9 nucleotides match TRBD2. Sequencing was carried out using blood, either unsorted or a sorted T cell fraction (not recorded which). The receptor comes from a human donor who was either an allogeneic HSCT recipient or a stem cell or donor lymphocyte infusion donor (not recorded which). It is not recorded whose cells these are; they may come from a transplant donor. DNA for the CDR3: TGTGCCAGCAGCCGCGGGGGGGCGTCAGATACGCAGTATTTT. Translated: CASSRGGASDTQYF.